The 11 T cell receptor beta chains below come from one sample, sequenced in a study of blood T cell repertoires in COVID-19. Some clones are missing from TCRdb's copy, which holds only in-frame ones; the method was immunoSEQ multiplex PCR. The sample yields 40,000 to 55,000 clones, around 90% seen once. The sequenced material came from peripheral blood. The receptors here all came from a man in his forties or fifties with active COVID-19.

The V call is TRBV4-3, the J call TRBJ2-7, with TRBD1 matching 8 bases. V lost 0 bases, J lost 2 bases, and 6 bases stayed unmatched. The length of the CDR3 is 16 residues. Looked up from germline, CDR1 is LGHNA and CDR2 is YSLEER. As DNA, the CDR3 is TGCGCCAGCAGCCAAGATACCGGGACAGGCACCTACGAGCAGTACTTC. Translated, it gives CASSQDTGTGTYEQYF.

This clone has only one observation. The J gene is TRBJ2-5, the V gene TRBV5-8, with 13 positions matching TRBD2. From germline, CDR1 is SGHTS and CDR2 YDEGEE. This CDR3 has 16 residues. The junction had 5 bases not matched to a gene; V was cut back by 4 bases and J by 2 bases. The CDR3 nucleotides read TGTGCCAGCAGCCCGGGACTAGCGGGGTCTCAAGAGACCCAGTACTTC. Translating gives CASSPGLAGSQETQYF.

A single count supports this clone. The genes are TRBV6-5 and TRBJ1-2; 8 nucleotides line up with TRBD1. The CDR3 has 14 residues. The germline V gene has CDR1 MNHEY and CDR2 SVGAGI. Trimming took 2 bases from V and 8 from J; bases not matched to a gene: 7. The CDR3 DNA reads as TGTGCCAGCAGTTACACTCAGGGGGCGAGGGGCTACACCTTC. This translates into CASSYTQGARGYTF.

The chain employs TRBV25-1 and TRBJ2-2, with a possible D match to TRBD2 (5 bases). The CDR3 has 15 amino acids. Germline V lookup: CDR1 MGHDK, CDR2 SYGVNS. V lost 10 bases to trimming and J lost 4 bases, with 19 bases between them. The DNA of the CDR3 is TGTGCCACCTCATCTGAGGGAGAGCGCACCGGGGAGCTGTTTTTT. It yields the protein CATSSEGERTGELFF.

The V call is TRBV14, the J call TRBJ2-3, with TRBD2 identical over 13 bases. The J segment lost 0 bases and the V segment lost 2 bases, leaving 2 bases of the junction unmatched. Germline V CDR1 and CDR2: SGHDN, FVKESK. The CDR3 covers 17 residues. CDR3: CASSQWTSGGSTDTQYF. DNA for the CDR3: TGTGCCAGCAGCCAATGGACTAGCGGGGGTAGCACAGATACGCAGTATTTT.

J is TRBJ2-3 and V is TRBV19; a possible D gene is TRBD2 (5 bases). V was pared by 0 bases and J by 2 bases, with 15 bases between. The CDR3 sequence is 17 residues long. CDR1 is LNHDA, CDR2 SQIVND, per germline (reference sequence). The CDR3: CASSIDPRHGNTDTQYF. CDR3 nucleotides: TGTGCCAGTAGTATAGATCCCAGGCACGGGAACACAGATACGCAGTATTTT.

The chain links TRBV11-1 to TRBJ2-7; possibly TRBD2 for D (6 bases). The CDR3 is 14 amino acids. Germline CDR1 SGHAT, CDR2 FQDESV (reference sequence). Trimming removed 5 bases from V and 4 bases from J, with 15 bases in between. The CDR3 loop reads CASSGGIPPYEQYF. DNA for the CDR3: TGTGCCAGCAGCGGGGGGATCCCGCCATACGAGCAGTACTTC.

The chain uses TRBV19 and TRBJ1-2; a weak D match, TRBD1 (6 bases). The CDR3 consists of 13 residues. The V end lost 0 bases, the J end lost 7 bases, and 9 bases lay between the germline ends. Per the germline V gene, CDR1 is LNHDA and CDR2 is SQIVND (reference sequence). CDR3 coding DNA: TGTGCCAGTAGTATAGACAGGGGATCTGGCTACACCTTC. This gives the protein CASSIDRGSGYTF.

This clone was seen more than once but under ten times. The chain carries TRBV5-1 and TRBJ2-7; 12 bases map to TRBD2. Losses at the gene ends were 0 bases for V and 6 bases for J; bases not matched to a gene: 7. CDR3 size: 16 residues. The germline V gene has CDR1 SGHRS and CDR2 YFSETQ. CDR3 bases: TGCGCCAGCAGCTTGGGTCCTAGCGGGGGGGCCTCCGAGCAGTACTTC. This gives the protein CASSLGPSGGASEQYF.

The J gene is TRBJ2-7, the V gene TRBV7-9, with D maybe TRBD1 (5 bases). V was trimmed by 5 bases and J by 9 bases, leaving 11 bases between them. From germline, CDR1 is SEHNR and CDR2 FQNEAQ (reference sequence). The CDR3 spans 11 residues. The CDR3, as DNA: TGTGCCAGCAGCACCGAAGGGGTGCAGTACTTC. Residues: CASSTEGVQYF. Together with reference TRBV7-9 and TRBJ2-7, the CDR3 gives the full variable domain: DTGVSQNPRHKITKRGQNVTFRCDPISEHNRLYWYRQTLGQGPEFLTYFQNEAQLEKSRLLSDRFSAERPKGSFSTLEIQRTEQGDSAMYLCASSTEGVQYFGPGTRLTVT.

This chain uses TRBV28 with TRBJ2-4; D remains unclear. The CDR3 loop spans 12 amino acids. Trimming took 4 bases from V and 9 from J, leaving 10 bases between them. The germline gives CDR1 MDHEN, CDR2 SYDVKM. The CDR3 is CASSSSFPIQYF. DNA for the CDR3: TGTGCCAGCAGTTCCTCCTTTCCCATTCAGTACTTC.